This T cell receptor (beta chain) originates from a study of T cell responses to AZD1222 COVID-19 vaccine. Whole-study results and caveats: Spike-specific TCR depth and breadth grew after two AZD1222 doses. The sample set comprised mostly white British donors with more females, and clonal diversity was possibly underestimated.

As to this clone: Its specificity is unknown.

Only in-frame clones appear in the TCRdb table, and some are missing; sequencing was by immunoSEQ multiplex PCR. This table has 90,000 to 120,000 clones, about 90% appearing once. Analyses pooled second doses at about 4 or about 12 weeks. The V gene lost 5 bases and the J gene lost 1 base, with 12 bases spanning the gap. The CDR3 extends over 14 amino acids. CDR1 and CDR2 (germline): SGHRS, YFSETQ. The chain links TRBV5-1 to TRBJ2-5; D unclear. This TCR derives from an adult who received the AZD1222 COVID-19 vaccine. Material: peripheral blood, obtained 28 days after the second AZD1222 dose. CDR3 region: CASRPDQVQETQYF. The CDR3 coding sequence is TGCGCCAGCAGACCCGATCAGGTCCAAGAGACCCAGTACTTC.